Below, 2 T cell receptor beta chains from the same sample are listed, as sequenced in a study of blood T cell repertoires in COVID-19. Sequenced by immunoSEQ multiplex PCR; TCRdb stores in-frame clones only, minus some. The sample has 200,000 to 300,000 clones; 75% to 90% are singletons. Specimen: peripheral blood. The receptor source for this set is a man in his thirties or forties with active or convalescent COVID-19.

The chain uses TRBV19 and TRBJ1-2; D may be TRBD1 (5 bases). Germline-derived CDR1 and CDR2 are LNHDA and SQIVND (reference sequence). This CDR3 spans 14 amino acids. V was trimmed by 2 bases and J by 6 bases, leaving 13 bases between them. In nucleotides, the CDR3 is TGTGCCAGTAGTATAAAGGGGTCTTTTAATGGCTACACCTTC. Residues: CASSIKGSFNGYTF. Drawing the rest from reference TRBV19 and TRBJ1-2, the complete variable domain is DGGITQSPKYLFRKEGQNVTLSCEQNLNHDAMYWYRQDPGQGLRLIYYSQIVNDFQKGDIAEGYSVSREKKESFPLTVTSAQKNPTAFYLCASSIKGSFNGYTFGSGTRLTVV.

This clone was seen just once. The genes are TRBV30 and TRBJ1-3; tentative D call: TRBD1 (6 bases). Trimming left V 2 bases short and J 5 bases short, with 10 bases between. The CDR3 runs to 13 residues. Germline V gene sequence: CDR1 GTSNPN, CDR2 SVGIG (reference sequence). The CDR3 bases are TGTGCCTGGAGTCCCAGGGGTAGAAACACCATATATTTT. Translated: CAWSPRGRNTIYF.